The next 21 T cell receptor beta chains were all read from a single sample in a study of blood T cell repertoires in COVID-19. The data were produced by immunoSEQ multiplex PCR, yet TCRdb's version contains in-frame clones alone and is incomplete. The sample carries approximately 300,000 clones, under 90% recorded once. The sequenced material came from PBMCs or T cells enriched from blood (not recorded which). These receptors were collected from a woman in her late teens or twenties who had recovered from COVID-19.

For the CDR3, the DNA is TGTGCCAGCAGCTTAGCGAGCGGGGGCAGTGACTATGGCTACACCTTC. Its protein product is CASSLASGGSDYGYTF. The chain employs TRBV7-9 and TRBJ1-2; a weak D match, TRBD1 (6 bases). V was trimmed by 0 bases and J by 3 bases, leaving 14 bases between them. Germline CDR1 reads SEHNR; CDR2 reads FQNEAQ (reference sequence). This CDR3 contains 16 residues.

The rearrangement joins TRBV19 to TRBJ1-5, with D possibly being TRBD1 (5 bases). The germline CDR1 and CDR2 sequences are LNHDA and SQIVND (reference sequence). The CDR3 contains 15 residues. Trimming removed 5 bases from V and 6 bases from J, with 17 bases in between. CDR3 in DNA: TGTGCCAGTAGTGCGGGGGTTGGCGGTGGTCAGCCCCAGCATTTT. The encoded protein is CASSAGVGGGQPQHF.

The chain links TRBV2 to TRBJ1-4, with 7 bases identical to TRBD1. Germline V gene data show CDR1 as SNHLY and CDR2 as FYNNEI. The CDR3 sequence is 12 residues long. The trim removed 6 bases at V and 11 bases at J, leaving 6 bases unmatched. CDR3 in amino acids: CASRANRGKLFF. The CDR3 DNA follows: TGTGCCAGCAGGGCGAACAGGGGCAAACTGTTTTTT.

About this clone itself: Additional DNA sequences in this sample encode the identical CDR3. This chain links TRBV5-5 with TRBJ1-2, with a possible D match to TRBD1 (5 bases). The germline CDR1 and CDR2 sequences are SGHKS and YYEKEE (reference sequence). The CDR3 is 13 amino acids. Deletions cut 0 bases from V and 5 bases from J, with 8 bases between. Written as DNA, the CDR3 is TGTGCCAGCAGCTTGGACGGGGGGTATGGCTACACCTTC. Translation gives CASSLDGGYGYTF. Complete variable domain (other parts from reference TRBV5-5 and TRBJ1-2): DAGVTQSPTHLIKTRGQQVTLRCSPISGHKSVSWYQQVLGQGPQFIFQYYEKEERGRGNFPDRFSARQFPNYSSELNVNALLLGDSALYLCASSLDGGYGYTFGSGTRLTVV.

V and J are TRBV9 and TRBJ1-5; TRBD1 matches 7 bases. Losses at the gene ends were 3 bases for V and 6 bases for J; bases not matched to a gene: 6. Germline loops: CDR1 SGDLS, CDR2 YYNGEE. CDR3 size: 14 residues. The CDR3 reads CASSATGTGQPQHF. As DNA, the CDR3 is TGTGCCAGCAGCGCGACAGGGACTGGTCAGCCCCAGCATTTT.

The rearrangement links TRBV6-4 to TRBJ2-7; 7 bases agree with TRBD2. CDR1 and CDR2 from the germline V gene are MRHNA and SNTAGT. This CDR3 region has 13 residues. Trimming removed 5 bases from V and 3 bases from J; junction bases left unmatched: 4. The CDR3 here is CASSKERDYEQYF. DNA of the CDR3: TGTGCCAGCAGTAAAGAGCGGGACTACGAGCAGTACTTC.

The CDR3 bases are TGTGCCAGCAGTTTAAATGACAGGGCCACCTCCTACGAGCAGTACTTC. The encoded protein is CASSLNDRATSYEQYF. The rearrangement links TRBV28 to TRBJ2-7; 7 bases line up with TRBD1. Germline V CDR1 and CDR2: MDHEN, SYDVKM. The CDR3 has 16 amino acids. J gave up 0 bases and V 2 bases, and 7 bases lay outside the gene matches.

This chain connects TRBV15 to TRBJ2-5; possibly TRBD2 for D (6 bases). The V gene lost 7 bases and the J gene lost 3 bases, with 18 bases spanning the gap. The germline gives CDR1 LNHNV, CDR2 YYDKDF (reference sequence). CDR3 length equals 15 residues. The CDR3 DNA reads as TGTGCCACCACTGGACTAACCGGGGATAAAGAGACCCAGTACTTC. It is translated as CATTGLTGDKETQYF.

As concerns this clone: This sample includes further DNA sequences coding for the same CDR3. V is TRBV18 and J is TRBJ2-1; D unresolved. Per germline, CDR1 KGHSH and CDR2 LQKENI. Trimming cost V 3 bases and J 0 bases, with 6 bases left between them. The CDR3 runs 14 residues. CDR3 sequence (DNA): TGTGCCAGCTCACCCACGAGCTCCTACAATGAGCAGTTCTTC. Encoded protein: CASSPTSSYNEQFF.

V and J are TRBV7-6 and TRBJ2-1, with 12 bases aligning to TRBD2. This CDR3 contains 17 residues. V lost 5 bases to trimming and J lost 4 bases; unmatched junction nucleotides: 9. Germline-derived CDR1 and CDR2 are SGHVS and FNYEAQ. The CDR3 loop is CASSPGTSGQPYNEQFF. The DNA of the CDR3 is TGTGCCAGCAGCCCCGGGACTAGCGGGCAACCTTACAATGAGCAGTTCTTC.

The rearrangement joins TRBV5-1 to TRBJ2-7, with 8 nucleotides matching TRBD2. The V gene end was trimmed by 4 bases and the J gene end by 3 bases; junction bases not matched to a gene: 9. Per the germline V gene, CDR1 is SGHRS and CDR2 is YFSETQ. The CDR3 runs 15 residues. The chain's CDR3 is CASSVGRGALYEQYF. The CDR3 nucleotides are TGCGCCAGCAGCGTGGGGCGGGGGGCTCTCTACGAGCAGTACTTC.

The chain employs TRBV15 and TRBJ1-1; 10 bases fit TRBD1. The V gene's germline CDR1 is LNHNV and CDR2 YYDKDF (reference sequence). CDR3 size: 21 residues. V lost 3 bases and J lost 2; bases outside the gene matches: 21. In DNA, the CDR3 is TGTGCCACCAGCAGCTCCCTGAGAAGAAATACCGGGACAGGGGTCAACACTGAAGCTTTCTTT. Encoded protein: CATSSSLRRNTGTGVNTEAFF. The variable domain in full, with the rest retrieved from reference TRBV15 and TRBJ1-1, is DAMVIQNPRYQVTQFGKPVTLSCSQTLNHNVMYWYQQKSSQAPKLLFHYYDKDFNNEADTPDNFQSRRPNTSFCFLDIRSPGLGDTAMYLCATSSSLRRNTGTGVNTEAFFGQGTRLTVV.

The genes are TRBV30 and TRBJ2-2; D is ambiguous. V was trimmed by 0 bases and J by 3 bases, leaving 11 bases between them. This CDR3 has 15 amino acids. CDR1 is GTSNPN and CDR2 is SVGIG in the germline V gene (reference sequence). The CDR3 loop reads CAWSVRGPDTGELFF. The CDR3 DNA follows: TGTGCCTGGAGTGTAAGAGGCCCGGACACCGGGGAGCTGTTTTTT.

The chain recombines TRBV11-1 with TRBJ2-7, with TRBD2 matching over 8 bases. The germline CDR1 and CDR2 sequences are SGHAT and FQDESV (reference sequence). Losses at the gene ends were 5 bases for V and 4 bases for J; bases not matched to a gene: 10. The CDR3 covers 15 residues. CDR3 amino acids: CASSASGRLIYEQYF. The CDR3 bases are TGTGCCAGCAGCGCCAGCGGGAGACTCATTTACGAGCAGTACTTC.

V gene TRBV19 combines with J gene TRBJ2-2, with D perhaps TRBD1 (5 bases). Germline CDR1 and CDR2: LNHDA and SQIVND (reference sequence). The V and J ends lost 6 bases and 3 bases respectively, with 14 bases between them. CDR3 length: 15 amino acids. The CDR3 region is CASRSRQTYTGELFF. The CDR3 DNA is TGTGCCAGTAGAAGCAGACAGACCTACACCGGGGAGCTGTTTTTT.

This clone was seen once. The V and J genes are TRBV9 and TRBJ2-7; possible D gene TRBD2, 5 bases. Trimming cost V 0 bases and J 2 bases, with 9 bases left between them. From germline, CDR1 is SGDLS and CDR2 YYNGEE. This CDR3 is built from 14 residues. The CDR3 loop reads CASSVVPGTYEQYF. The CDR3 nucleotides read TGTGCCAGCAGCGTAGTTCCGGGAACCTACGAGCAGTACTTC. Filled out from reference TRBV9 and TRBJ2-7, the complete variable domain reads DSGVTQTPKHLITATGQRVTLRCSPRSGDLSVYWYQQSLDQGLQFLIQYYNGEERAKGNILERFSAQQFPDLHSELNLSSLELGDSALYFCASSVVPGTYEQYFGPGTRLTVT.

This clone was seen a single time. The V and J genes are TRBV28 and TRBJ1-3; TRBD1 is a possible D gene (6 bases). V was pared by 5 bases and J by 0 bases, with 11 bases between. This CDR3 has 15 residues. In germline, CDR1 is MDHEN, CDR2 SYDVKM. The CDR3 DNA is TGTGCCAGCAGTGTAGGGGGGGCCTCTGGAAACACCATATATTTT. Its protein product is CASSVGGASGNTIYF.

This rearrangement joins TRBV7-9 to TRBJ1-2, with a weak D call TRBD1 (6 bases). Germline V gene data show CDR1 as SEHNR and CDR2 as FQNEAQ (reference sequence). CDR3 length equals 14 residues. Trimming removed 5 bases from V and 0 bases from J, with 10 bases in between. For the CDR3, the DNA is TGTGCCAGCAGCGCCGGGACACCTAACTATGGCTACACCTTC. Its protein product is CASSAGTPNYGYTF.

This clone was found many times. The chain links TRBV7-3 to TRBJ2-2; the match to TRBD1 covers 7 bases. Germline V gene sequence: CDR1 SGHTA, CDR2 FQGTGA. The trim removed 4 bases at V and 2 bases at J, leaving 7 bases unmatched. This CDR3 is built from 16 residues. The CDR3 region has the DNA TGTGCCAGCAGCTCAGACAGGGTCGGCAACACCGGGGAGCTGTTTTTT. Its protein is CASSSDRVGNTGELFF.

This rearrangement joins TRBV7-3 to TRBJ2-1; possible D gene TRBD2, 5 bases. V gave up 6 bases and J gave up 9 bases, with 9 bases separating them. Germline CDR1 and CDR2: SGHTA and FQGTGA. This CDR3 has 11 residues. The CDR3 nucleotides are TGTGCCAGCAGTCCACGGGGTGAGCAGTTCTTC. Its protein is CASSPRGEQFF.

The chain uses TRBV25-1 and TRBJ1-2; D remains ambiguous. Trimming pared 9 bases from V and 4 bases from J, leaving 6 bases between. Germline V lookup: CDR1 MGHDK, CDR2 SYGVNS. There are 10 residues in the CDR3. The CDR3 is CASFSYGYTF. The CDR3 coding sequence is TGTGCCAGTTTCAGCTATGGCTACACCTTC.